One sample yielded the 27 T cell receptor beta chains listed below, sequenced in a study of cytomegalovirus exposure and HLA in healthy donors. This table comes from immunoSEQ multiplex PCR, and its TCRdb copy is limited to in-frame clones, with some not included. The top ten clones hold around 12% of a sample with a few hundred thousand clones, roughly 87% of them seen once. Sequenced input: PBMCs. These receptors came from a man aged 18 to 29 in good health and CMV-seropositive.

The rearrangement links TRBV6-1 to TRBJ2-5, with 14 bases that match TRBD2. V trimming: 2 bases; J trimming: 4 bases; junction bases outside the gene matches: 3. The CDR3 loop spans 16 amino acids. The germline gives CDR1 MNHNS, CDR2 SASEGT. CDR3 nucleotides: TGTGCCAGCAGTGAAAGGGGACTAGCGGGAGCAGAGACCCAGTACTTC. Protein product: CASSERGLAGAETQYF.

The gene calls are TRBV6-5 and TRBJ1-2; D might be TRBD1 (5 bases). The CDR3 has 14 residues. Trimming took 6 bases from V and 9 from J, leaving 20 bases between them. From germline, CDR1 is MNHEY and CDR2 SVGAGI. The CDR3 spells CASSLPDIFRSYTF. As DNA, the CDR3 is TGTGCCAGCAGCTTACCGGACATTTTCAGGAGCTACACCTTC.

This chain connects TRBV19 to TRBJ1-5; D perhaps matches TRBD1 (6 bases). This CDR3 has 15 residues. Germline loops: CDR1 LNHDA, CDR2 SQIVND (reference sequence). V shed 1 base and J shed 3 bases, with 10 bases lying between them. The CDR3 DNA sequence: TGTGCCAGTAGTATAGGCGGGGGGCTCAATCAGCCCCAGCATTTT. Translated: CASSIGGGLNQPQHF. The full variable domain, with the rest looked up from reference TRBV19 and TRBJ1-5, is DGGITQSPKYLFRKEGQNVTLSCEQNLNHDAMYWYRQDPGQGLRLIYYSQIVNDFQKGDIAEGYSVSREKKESFPLTVTSAQKNPTAFYLCASSIGGGLNQPQHFGDGTRLSIL.

V is TRBV28 and J is TRBJ1-2, with 11 bases identical to TRBD1. The germline gives CDR1 MDHEN, CDR2 SYDVKM. Trimming at V came to 5 bases and at J to 7 bases, leaving 12 bases not matched to a gene. The CDR3 spans 16 residues. CDR3 sequence: CASSPQNPGTGGGYTF. The CDR3 DNA follows: TGTGCCAGCAGTCCACAAAACCCCGGGACAGGGGGTGGCTACACCTTC.

V gene TRBV25-1 combines with J gene TRBJ2-7; D gene unclear. This CDR3 contains 11 residues. With 4 bases removed from V and 3 bases from J, the gap between germline ends came to 4 bases. Germline lookup yields CDR1 MGHDK and CDR2 SYGVNS. CDR3 protein: CASSASYEQYF. DNA of the CDR3: TGTGCCAGCAGTGCCAGCTACGAGCAGTACTTC.

V and J are TRBV5-6 and TRBJ2-1; 9 bases are a match to TRBD2. Per the germline V gene, CDR1 is SGHDT and CDR2 is YYEEEE. V trimming: 0 bases; J trimming: 0 bases; junction bases outside the gene matches: 10. The CDR3 length is 19 residues. The DNA of the CDR3 is TGTGCCAGCAGCTTGGCCAACCCAGCGGGAGGCTTCTCCTACAATGAGCAGTTCTTC. This sequence encodes CASSLANPAGGFSYNEQFF.

The CDR3 DNA is TGTGCCAGCAGCTTGGTTGGGTGGGAATCCGAGCAGTACTTC. Protein: CASSLVGWESEQYF. This sequence joins TRBV7-9 and TRBJ2-7, with D unclear. This CDR3 has 14 amino acids. Trimming removed 3 bases from V and 6 bases from J, with 15 bases in between. CDR1 SEHNR and CDR2 FQNEAQ come from the germline V gene (reference sequence).

This clone came up once. The genes are TRBV27 and TRBJ1-5; D uncertain. This CDR3 contains 14 residues. The germline V and J ends were trimmed by 5 bases and 0 bases, with 8 bases remaining between them. CDR1 and CDR2 from the germline V gene are MNHEY and SMNVEV (reference sequence). In DNA, the CDR3 is TGTGCCAGCAGTCTCATGGATAGCAATCAGCCCCAGCATTTT. Its translation: CASSLMDSNQPQHF.

V and J are TRBV30 and TRBJ1-5; no definite D call. CDR1 GTSNPN and CDR2 SVGIG come from the germline V gene (reference sequence). V was pared by 0 bases and J by 0 bases, with 9 bases between. This CDR3 has 15 residues. CDR3 sequence: CAWSVAGNSNQPQHF. In nucleotides, the CDR3 is TGTGCCTGGAGTGTGGCCGGTAATAGCAATCAGCCCCAGCATTTT.

V usage is TRBV27 and J usage is TRBJ1-5, with D possibly TRBD1 on 6 matching bases. CDR1 is MNHEY, CDR2 SMNVEV, per germline (reference sequence). Trimming took off 7 bases at V and 6 bases at J, with 16 bases between the two ends. The CDR3 is made up of 14 amino acids. DNA for the CDR3: TGTGCCAGCAACTTGGTAGGGGGAGGTCAGCCCCAGCATTTT. Amino acid sequence: CASNLVGGGQPQHF.

The chain employs TRBV28 and TRBJ2-7, with D unresolved. V lost 3 bases and J 0 bases, leaving 9 bases between the germline ends. Germline V CDR1 and CDR2: MDHEN, SYDVKM. The length of the CDR3 is 14 residues. CDR3 bases: TGTGCCAGCAGTTTGTACGGCAGCTCCTACGAGCAGTACTTC. It yields the protein CASSLYGSSYEQYF.

This clone was detected only a few times. The chain joins TRBV6-1 to TRBJ2-1, with TRBD2 identical over 7 bases. The CDR3 is made up of 14 amino acids. The junction had 5 bases not matched to a gene; V was cut back by 3 bases and J by 6 bases. Germline V gene sequence: CDR1 MNHNS, CDR2 SASEGT. CDR3 coding DNA: TGTGCCAGCAGTGAGGGCGGACTAGTCAATGAGCAGTTCTTC. Its translation is CASSEGGLVNEQFF.

Comments on this clone: Different DNA sequences within this sample yield the same CDR3. The rearrangement uses TRBV7-2 and TRBJ2-7; D call uncertain. Per germline, CDR1 SGHTA and CDR2 FQGNSA. CDR3 length: 11 residues. The ends were cut back, 5 bases at V and 4 bases at J, with 6 bases in the middle. CDR3 bases: TGTGCCAGCAGCCGAAGTTACGAGCAGTACTTC. Its translation is CASSRSYEQYF.

The J gene is TRBJ2-7, the V gene TRBV7-9; 7 bases fit TRBD1. The V gene end was trimmed by 5 bases and the J gene end by 4 bases; junction bases not matched to a gene: 11. The germline gives CDR1 SEHNR, CDR2 FQNEAQ (reference sequence). The CDR3 contains 15 residues. The CDR3 region has the DNA TGTGCCAGCAGCCCGTTGCCCGGGACAGAGTACGAGCAGTACTTC. This translates into CASSPLPGTEYEQYF.

The chain joins TRBV2 to TRBJ1-1; D ambiguous. Germline values: CDR1 SNHLY, CDR2 FYNNEI. The length of the CDR3 is 13 residues. The ends were cut back, 8 bases at V and 3 bases at J, with 13 bases in the middle. The CDR3 nucleotides read TGTGCCAGCGCGGAGGGTACGTACACTGAAGCTTTCTTT. It translates to CASAEGTYTEAFF.

The chain recombines TRBV6-5 with TRBJ1-3; no clear D gene. Germline assignment: CDR1 MNHEY and CDR2 SVGAGI. The CDR3 is 16 amino acids. Trimming removed 0 bases at V and 0 bases at J, with 9 bases between. Written as DNA, the CDR3 is TGTGCCAGCAGTTACTCGAACTTCGACTCTGGAAACACCATATATTTT. Translating it yields CASSYSNFDSGNTIYF.

J is TRBJ2-3 and V is TRBV4-3; 8 bases fit TRBD2. V shed 0 bases, J shed 8 bases, and the junction held 10 bases outside the gene matches. Germline CDR1 and CDR2: LGHNA and YSLEER. There are 16 residues in the CDR3. In DNA, the CDR3 is TGCGCCAGCAGCCAAGATCTGGGGACTAGTTATGGTACGCAGTATTTT. Translated: CASSQDLGTSYGTQYF.

The gene calls are TRBV6-5 and TRBJ2-6; D is perhaps TRBD2 (6 bases). V was cut by 11 bases and J by 2 bases, with 10 bases left in between. Germline V CDR1 and CDR2: MNHEY, SVGAGI. This CDR3 spans 13 amino acids. Written as DNA, the CDR3 is TGTGCCTATGGGGGGACTGGGGCCAACGTCCTGACTTTC. Its translation: CAYGGTGANVLTF.

The chain has TRBV27 and TRBJ1-5, with D uncertain. The germline gives CDR1 MNHEY, CDR2 SMNVEV (reference sequence). The CDR3 length is 14 residues. V lost 6 bases and J lost 1, with 10 bases in between. The CDR3 region is CASSPGLSNQPQHF. The CDR3 nucleotides are TGTGCCAGCAGCCCGGGCCTAAGCAATCAGCCCCAGCATTTT.

The chain carries TRBV9 and TRBJ1-5, with 8 nucleotides matching TRBD1. The germline gives CDR1 SGDLS, CDR2 YYNGEE. There are 15 residues in the CDR3. V was clipped by 1 base and J by 5 bases; unmatched bases: 5. The CDR3 nucleotides are TGTGCCAGCAGCGTAACCGGGACAGGTGATCAGCCCCAGCATTTT. Amino acid sequence: CASSVTGTGDQPQHF.

The chain combines TRBV25-1 with TRBJ2-7; TRBD2 matches at 9 bases. The CDR3 spans 13 residues. CDR1 is MGHDK and CDR2 is SYGVNS in the germline V gene. V was pared by 4 bases and J by 5 bases, with 3 bases of the junction left unmatched. DNA of the CDR3: TGTGCCAGCAGTGGTAGCGGGAGACACGAGCAGTACTTC. Protein: CASSGSGRHEQYF.

V is TRBV27 and J is TRBJ2-7; unclear D gene. CDR1 MNHEY and CDR2 SMNVEV come from the germline V gene (reference sequence). This CDR3 is 13 amino acids long. The ends were cut back, 3 bases at V and 3 bases at J, with 9 bases in the middle. The CDR3 protein is CASSLKRDYEQYF. DNA of the CDR3: TGTGCCAGCAGTTTGAAGAGAGACTACGAGCAGTACTTC.

The J gene is TRBJ1-1, the V gene TRBV5-4; D might be TRBD1 (5 bases). The V end lost 4 bases, the J end lost 5 bases, and 18 bases lay between the germline ends. The CDR3 has 15 residues. Germline V gene data show CDR1 as SGHNT and CDR2 as YYREEE (reference sequence). The CDR3 coding sequence is TGTGCCAGCAGCGCCCTTGCGGGGGGTGGGACTGAAGCTTTCTTT. Amino acid sequence: CASSALAGGGTEAFF.

This clone showed up just a few times. The gene calls are TRBV25-1 and TRBJ1-4; 10 positions agree with TRBD1. The V gene's germline CDR1 is MGHDK and CDR2 SYGVNS. V shed 1 base and J 9 bases; nucleotides not matched to a gene: 5. This CDR3 is 15 amino acids long. The CDR3 is CASSELGTGVKKLFF. CDR3 sequence (DNA): TGTGCCAGCAGTGAATTAGGGACAGGGGTAAAAAAACTGTTTTTT.

The rearrangement links TRBV7-3 to TRBJ2-1; D might be TRBD2 (6 bases). Germline V gene sequence: CDR1 SGHTA, CDR2 FQGTGA. The CDR3 loop spans 14 amino acids. The V and J ends lost 5 bases and 0 bases respectively, with 8 bases between them. The CDR3 nucleotides read TGTGCCAGCAGCGCAGCGGGCTCCTACAATGAGCAGTTCTTC. This sequence encodes CASSAAGSYNEQFF. The variable domain in full, with the rest retrieved from reference TRBV7-3 and TRBJ2-1, is GAGVSQTPSNKVTEKGKYVELRCDPISGHTALYWYRQSLGQGPEFLIYFQGTGAADDSGLPNDRFFAVRPEGSVSTLKIQRTERGDSAVYLCASSAAGSYNEQFFGPGTRLTVL.

The rearrangement links TRBV5-1 to TRBJ2-7; TRBD2 matches 7 bases. Trimming cost V 2 bases and J 3 bases; bases outside gene matches: 2. The CDR3 covers 13 residues. The germline V gene encodes CDR1 SGHRS and CDR2 YFSETQ. Here the CDR3 reads CASSLSSGYEQYF. In DNA form, the CDR3 reads TGCGCCAGCAGCTTATCTAGCGGCTACGAGCAGTACTTC.

The J gene is TRBJ2-3, the V gene TRBV5-1; unclear D gene. The germline gives CDR1 SGHRS, CDR2 YFSETQ. The V end was cut by 0 bases, the J end by 0 bases, with 5 bases between. The CDR3 runs 14 residues. CDR3 bases: TGCGCCAGCAGCTTGGAATACAGCACAGATACGCAGTATTTT. It encodes CASSLEYSTDTQYF.